The sequence of this T cell receptor (beta chain) was determined in a study of blood T cell repertoires in COVID-19. At the level of the study: COVID-19 samples from acute and convalescent phases originated in the United States, Italy and Spain.

This clone was detected a few times. The assay was immunoSEQ multiplex PCR, and TCRdb's table has in-frame clones only and misses some. The data show roughly 100,000 clones, with about 84% seen just once and 25% held by the top ten. The germline gives CDR1 KGHDR, CDR2 SFDVKD. The CDR3 sequence is 14 residues long. Trimming cost V 2 bases and J 6 bases; bases outside gene matches: 3. This receptor was identified in a human donor in a cohort sampled during active COVID-19. Sequencing was performed on peripheral blood. The chain uses TRBV24-1 and TRBJ2-7; 10 bases fit TRBD1. CDR3 loop: CATSDSTGGREQYF. The CDR3 region has the DNA TGTGCCACCAGTGATTCGACAGGGGGCCGCGAGCAGTACTTC.